One sample yielded the 21 T cell receptor beta chains listed below, sequenced in a study of blood T cell repertoires in COVID-19. TCRdb's copy holds only in-frame clones and misses some; the assay was immunoSEQ multiplex PCR. Among around 40,000 clones listed, 92% were seen once. Sequencing was performed on peripheral blood. The receptors come from a human donor in a cohort sampled during active COVID-19.

The V and J genes are TRBV7-2 and TRBJ2-7; D perhaps matches TRBD1 (5 bases). CDR1 is SGHTA and CDR2 is FQGNSA in the germline V gene. Trimming stripped 4 bases from V and 3 bases from J, with 13 bases between. CDR3 length equals 14 residues. The CDR3 DNA reads TGTGCCAGCAGCTCTAGGGGCGGCCGCTACGAGCAGTACTTC. This encodes CASSSRGGRYEQYF. Together with reference TRBV7-2 and TRBJ2-7, the CDR3 gives the full variable domain: GAGVSQSPSNKVTEKGKDVELRCDPISGHTALYWYRQSLGQGLEFLIYFQGNSAPDKSGLPSDRFSAERTGGSVSTLTIQRTQQEDSAVYLCASSSRGGRYEQYFGPGTRLTVT.

V is TRBV7-2 and J is TRBJ1-6, with TRBD1 identical over 7 bases. This CDR3 contains 17 residues. The germline gives CDR1 SGHTA, CDR2 FQGNSA. V lost 5 bases to trimming and J lost 8 bases; unmatched junction nucleotides: 15. This chain's CDR3 is CASSHGGSDRDYSPLHF. In nucleotides, the CDR3 is TGTGCCAGCAGCCACGGGGGAAGTGACAGGGACTATTCACCCCTCCACTTT.

The table lists this clone with a count of one. The chain has TRBV4-3 and TRBJ2-5; D remains unclear. The V gene's germline CDR1 is LGHNA and CDR2 YSLEER. The CDR3 totals 14 residues. The V end was cut by 1 base, the J end by 5 bases, with 11 bases between. The CDR3 loop reads CASSQVGSGETQYF. In DNA form, the CDR3 reads TGCGCCAGCAGCCAAGTAGGTTCCGGGGAGACCCAGTACTTC.

The chain recombines TRBV6-6 with TRBJ1-2, with a tentative D call TRBD1 (5 bases). The V gene's germline CDR1 is MNHNY and CDR2 SVGAGI (reference sequence). The CDR3 consists of 13 residues. Trimming shortened V by 9 bases and J by 2 bases, and 13 bases separated the two germline ends. This chain's CDR3 is CASLYRSNYGYTF. The CDR3 DNA reads as TGTGCCAGTCTTTACAGGTCAAACTATGGCTACACCTTC.

The chain carries TRBV9 and TRBJ2-1; TRBD1 matches at 9 bases. The V and J ends lost 0 bases and 8 bases, in that order; junction bases with no gene match: 9. In germline, CDR1 is SGDLS, CDR2 YYNGEE. There are 16 residues in the CDR3. CDR3 residues: CASSVGSGTGKYEQFF. Written as DNA, the CDR3 is TGTGCCAGCAGCGTAGGGTCTGGGACAGGGAAATATGAGCAGTTCTTC.

The chain joins TRBV5-5 to TRBJ2-1; 10 bases agree with TRBD2. The junction had 2 bases not matched to a gene; V was cut back by 1 base and J by 4 bases. This CDR3 has 15 amino acids. Germline V gene data show CDR1 as SGHKS and CDR2 as YYEKEE (reference sequence). The CDR3 sequence: CASSLTSGEYNEQFF. DNA of the CDR3: TGTGCCAGCAGCTTGACTAGCGGGGAATACAATGAGCAGTTCTTC.

This clone showed up just once. The gene calls are TRBV6-5 and TRBJ2-7; TRBD1 agrees at 7 bases. Per germline, CDR1 MNHEY and CDR2 SVGAGI. This CDR3 is 15 amino acids long. V shed 4 bases, J shed 2 bases, and the junction held 8 bases outside the gene matches. The CDR3 is CASSSTWTGPYEQYF. Here the CDR3 DNA reads TGTGCCAGCAGTTCTACGTGGACAGGCCCCTACGAGCAGTACTTC.

This chain uses TRBV4-1 with TRBJ2-1; 9 bases fit TRBD2. The CDR3 totals 16 residues. J was trimmed by 8 bases and V by 3 bases; bases with no gene match: 11. CDR1 and CDR2 (germline): MGHRA, YSYEKL. The CDR3 bases are TGCGCCAGCAGCCACCCGACTAGCGGAACTGGCGATGAGCAGTTCTTC. Its protein product is CASSHPTSGTGDEQFF.

The V and J genes are TRBV3-1 (or the pseudogene TRBV3-2) and TRBJ1-2; D perhaps matches TRBD1 (6 bases). In germline, CDR1 is LGHDT, CDR2 YNNKEL (reference sequence). The CDR3 loop spans 15 amino acids. Trimming took off 4 bases at V and 4 bases at J, with 16 bases between the two ends. The CDR3 protein is CASSLGATGPYGYTF. The CDR3 DNA is TGTGCCAGCAGCCTGGGGGCGACAGGCCCCTATGGCTACACCTTC.

V and J are TRBV9 and TRBJ2-1; D possibly corresponds to TRBD2 (6 bases). The CDR3 covers 16 residues. Germline V gene data show CDR1 as SGDLS and CDR2 as YYNGEE. V was cut by 0 bases and J by 0 bases, with 10 bases left in between. CDR3 bases: TGTGCCAGCAGCGTAGAACCGGGACTCTCCTACAATGAGCAGTTCTTC. Encoded protein: CASSVEPGLSYNEQFF.

The chain links TRBV18 to TRBJ2-6; maybe TRBD2 (6 bases). The germline V gene encodes CDR1 KGHSH and CDR2 LQKENI. There are 18 residues in the CDR3. Trimming pared 3 bases from V and 0 bases from J, leaving 15 bases between. The CDR3 protein is CASSPWWGEDSGANVLTF. The CDR3 bases are TGTGCCAGCTCACCCTGGTGGGGGGAAGACTCTGGGGCCAACGTCCTGACTTTC.

This clone was seen only once. This chain uses TRBV5-1 with TRBJ2-7; 7 nucleotides agree with TRBD2. The V segment lost 0 bases and the J segment 2 bases; nucleotides outside the gene matches: 5. The CDR3 loop spans 15 amino acids. Per the germline V gene, CDR1 is SGHRS and CDR2 is YFSETQ. Here the CDR3 reads CASSLDFGRTYEQYF. The CDR3, as DNA: TGCGCCAGCAGCTTGGATTTCGGGAGGACCTACGAGCAGTACTTC.

The CDR3 is CASSQWKTENYGYTF. CDR3 nucleotides: TGTGCCAGCAGCCAGTGGAAGACGGAGAACTATGGCTACACCTTC. The chain joins TRBV3-1 (or the pseudogene TRBV3-2) to TRBJ1-2, with D uncertain. V dropped 3 bases and J dropped 2 bases, with 13 bases sitting between them. CDR3 length: 15 amino acids. Germline lookup yields CDR1 LGHDT and CDR2 YNNKEL (reference sequence).

V usage is TRBV2 and J usage is TRBJ1-5; 7 bases agree with TRBD1. Germline CDR1 is SNHLY and CDR2 is FYNNEI. The V and J ends lost 6 bases and 5 bases, in that order; junction bases with no gene match: 4. This CDR3 has 13 amino acids. The CDR3 region has the DNA TGTGCCAGCAGACAGGGGCTCGATCAGCCCCAGCATTTT. This gives the protein CASRQGLDQPQHF.

The chain is built from TRBV28 and TRBJ1-5; 8 bases match TRBD1. V was pared by 6 bases and J by 4 bases, with 5 bases of the junction left unmatched. This CDR3 region has 14 residues. The germline V gene has CDR1 MDHEN and CDR2 SYDVKM. The CDR3 loop reads CASRGQGGNQPQHF. The CDR3 nucleotides are TGTGCCAGCAGAGGACAGGGAGGAAATCAGCCCCAGCATTTT. Combining the CDR3 with reference TRBV28 and TRBJ1-5 gives the whole variable domain DVKVTQSSRYLVKRTGEKVFLECVQDMDHENMFWYRQDPGLGLRLIYFSYDVKMKEKGDIPEGYSVSREKKERFSLILESASTNQTSMYLCASRGQGGNQPQHFGDGTRLSIL.

The chain combines TRBV2 with TRBJ2-7, with a possible D match to TRBD1 (6 bases). V was pared by 0 bases and J by 8 bases, with 14 bases between. CDR3 length: 14 amino acids. CDR1 and CDR2 (germline): SNHLY, FYNNEI. As DNA, the CDR3 is TGTGCCAGCAGTGAAGCTATACAGGGATTGAAGCAGTACTTC. Its protein is CASSEAIQGLKQYF.

This clone is a singleton in its sample. This chain connects TRBV6-5 to TRBJ2-1; weak D call: TRBD1 (5 bases). The CDR3 has 15 amino acids. Trimming cost V 7 bases and J 4 bases, with 17 bases left between them. Germline lookup yields CDR1 MNHEY and CDR2 SVGAGI. CDR3 sequence: CASNPRAASYNEQFF. CDR3 DNA: TGTGCCAGCAATCCCAGGGCAGCATCATACAATGAGCAGTTCTTC.

This clone was counted a few times. The J gene is TRBJ1-6, the V gene TRBV7-8; tentatively, D is TRBD1 (5 bases). Trimming left V 4 bases short and J 10 bases short, with 14 bases between. The CDR3 loop spans 14 amino acids. CDR1 is SGHVS and CDR2 is FQNEAQ in the germline V gene. CDR3 sequence: CASSSAGEWSPLHF. The CDR3 region has the DNA TGTGCCAGCAGCTCCGCGGGGGAATGGTCACCCCTCCACTTT.

The rearrangement joins TRBV10-3 to TRBJ2-5; 9 nucleotides line up with TRBD1. The CDR3 contains 14 residues. With 6 bases clipped from V and 4 bases from J, the junction kept 6 bases outside the gene matches. Germline CDR1 and CDR2: ENHRY and SYGVKD. CDR3 sequence: CAIRDGQGRETQYF. CDR3 DNA sequence: TGTGCCATCAGAGACGGACAGGGGAGAGAGACCCAGTACTTC.

V is TRBV7-9 and J is TRBJ2-7, with a tentative D call TRBD2 (7 bases). CDR1 and CDR2 from the germline V gene are SEHNR and FQNEAQ (reference sequence). Trimming cost V 8 bases and J 1 base, with 18 bases left between them. This CDR3 comprises 15 residues. CDR3 coding DNA: TGTGCCAGCCAACGGGCGGGGGCGCCTTCCTACGAGCAGTACTTC. It yields the protein CASQRAGAPSYEQYF. Full variable domain (missing parts from reference TRBV7-9 and TRBJ2-7): DTGVSQNPRHKITKRGQNVTFRCDPISEHNRLYWYRQTLGQGPEFLTYFQNEAQLEKSRLLSDRFSAERPKGSFSTLEIQRTEQGDSAMYLCASQRAGAPSYEQYFGPGTRLTVT.

The V call is TRBV5-8, the J call TRBJ2-2; 7 positions agree with TRBD1. The CDR3 is made up of 16 amino acids. The J segment lost 1 base and the V segment lost 4 bases, leaving 7 bases of the junction unmatched. Germline V gene lookup returns CDR1 SGHTS and CDR2 YDEGEE. For the CDR3, the DNA is TGTGCCAGCAGCCCCAGACAGGGCTGGAACACCGGGGAGCTGTTTTTT. Translation gives CASSPRQGWNTGELFF.